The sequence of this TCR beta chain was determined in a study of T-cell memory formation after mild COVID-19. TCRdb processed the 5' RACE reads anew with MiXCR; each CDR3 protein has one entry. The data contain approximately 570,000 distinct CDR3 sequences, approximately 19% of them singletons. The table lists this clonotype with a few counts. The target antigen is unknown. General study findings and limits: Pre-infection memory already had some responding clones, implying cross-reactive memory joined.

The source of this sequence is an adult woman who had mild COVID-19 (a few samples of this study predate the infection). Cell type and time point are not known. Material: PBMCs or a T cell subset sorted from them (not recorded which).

The DNA for the CDR3 is TGTGCCAGCACCCCCGGGACAGGGGTTAGAGAGACCCAGTACTTC. Encoded protein: CASTPGTGVRETQYF. The chain couples TRBV6-2 or TRBV6-3 to TRBJ2-5; 10 positions match TRBD1. Germline-derived CDR1 and CDR2 are MNHEY and SVGEGT. CDR3 size: 15 residues. J lost 4 bases, V lost 7 bases, and 9 bases had no gene match.